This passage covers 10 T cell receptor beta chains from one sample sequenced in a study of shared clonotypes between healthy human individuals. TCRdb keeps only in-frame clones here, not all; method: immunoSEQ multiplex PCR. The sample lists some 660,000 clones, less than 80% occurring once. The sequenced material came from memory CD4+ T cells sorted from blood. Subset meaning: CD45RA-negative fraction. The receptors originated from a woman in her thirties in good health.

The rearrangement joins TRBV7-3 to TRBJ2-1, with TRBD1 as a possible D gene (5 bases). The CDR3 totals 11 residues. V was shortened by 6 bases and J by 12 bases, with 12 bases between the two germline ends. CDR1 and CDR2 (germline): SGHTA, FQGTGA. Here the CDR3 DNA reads TGTGCCAGCAGAGGAGAGACAGTGCAGTTCTTC. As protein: CASRGETVQFF.

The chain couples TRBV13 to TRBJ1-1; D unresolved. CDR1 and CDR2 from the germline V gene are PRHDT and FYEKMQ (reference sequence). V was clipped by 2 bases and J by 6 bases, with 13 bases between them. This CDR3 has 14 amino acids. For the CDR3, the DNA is TGTGCCAGCAGCTTAATCCGGGTGGGCGCTGAAGCTTTCTTT. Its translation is CASSLIRVGAEAFF. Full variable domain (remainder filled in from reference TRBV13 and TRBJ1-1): AAGVIQSPRHLIKEKRETATLKCYPIPRHDTVYWYQQGPGQDPQFLISFYEKMQSDKGSIPDRFSAQQFSDYHSELNMSSLELGDSALYFCASSLIRVGAEAFFGQGTRLTVV.

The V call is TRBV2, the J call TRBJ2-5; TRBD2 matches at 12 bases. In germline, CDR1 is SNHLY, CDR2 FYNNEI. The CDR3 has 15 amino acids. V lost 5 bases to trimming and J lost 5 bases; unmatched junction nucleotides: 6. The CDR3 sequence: CASSPSGRGAETQYF. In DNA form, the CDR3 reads TGTGCCAGCAGTCCTAGCGGGAGGGGGGCGGAGACCCAGTACTTC.

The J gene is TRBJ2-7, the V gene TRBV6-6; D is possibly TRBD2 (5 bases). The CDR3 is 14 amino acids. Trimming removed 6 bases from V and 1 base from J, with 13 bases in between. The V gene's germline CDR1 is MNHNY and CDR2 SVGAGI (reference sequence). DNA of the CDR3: TGTGCCAGCAGCGGAGGCCCGCGTTCCTACGAGCAGTACTTC. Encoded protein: CASSGGPRSYEQYF.

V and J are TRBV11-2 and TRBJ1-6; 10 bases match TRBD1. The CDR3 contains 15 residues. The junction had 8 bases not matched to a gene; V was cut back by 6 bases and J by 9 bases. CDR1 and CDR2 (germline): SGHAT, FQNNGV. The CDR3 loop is CASRRLGDRGSPLHF. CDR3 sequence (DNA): TGTGCCAGCAGGCGATTAGGGGACAGGGGTTCACCCCTCCACTTT.

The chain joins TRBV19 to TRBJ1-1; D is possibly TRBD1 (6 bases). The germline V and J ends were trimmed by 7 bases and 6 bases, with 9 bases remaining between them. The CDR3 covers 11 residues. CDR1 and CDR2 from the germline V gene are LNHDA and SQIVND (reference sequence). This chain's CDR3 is CASTRGPEAFF. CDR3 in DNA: TGTGCCAGTACCAGGGGACCTGAAGCTTTCTTT.

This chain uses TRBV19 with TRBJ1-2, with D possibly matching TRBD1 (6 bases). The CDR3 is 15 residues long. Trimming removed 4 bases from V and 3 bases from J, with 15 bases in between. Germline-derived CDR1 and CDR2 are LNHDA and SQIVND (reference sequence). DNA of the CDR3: TGTGCCAGTAGTAATGGAGGGCGGACAGACTATGGCTACACCTTC. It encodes CASSNGGRTDYGYTF.

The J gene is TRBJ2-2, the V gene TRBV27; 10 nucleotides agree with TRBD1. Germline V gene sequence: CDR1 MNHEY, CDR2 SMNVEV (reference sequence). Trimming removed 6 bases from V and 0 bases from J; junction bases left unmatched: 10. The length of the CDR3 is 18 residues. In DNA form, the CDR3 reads TGTGCCAGCAGGACCTCCGGACAGGGGGTTCCGAACACCGGGGAGCTGTTTTTT. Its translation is CASRTSGQGVPNTGELFF.

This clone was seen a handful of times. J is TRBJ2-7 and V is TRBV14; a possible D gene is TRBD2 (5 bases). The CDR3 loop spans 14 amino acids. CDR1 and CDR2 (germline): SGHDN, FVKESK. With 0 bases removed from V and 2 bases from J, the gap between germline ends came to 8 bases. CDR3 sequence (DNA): TGTGCCAGCAGCCAAGAAGAGGGTCCCTACGAGCAGTACTTC. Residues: CASSQEEGPYEQYF.

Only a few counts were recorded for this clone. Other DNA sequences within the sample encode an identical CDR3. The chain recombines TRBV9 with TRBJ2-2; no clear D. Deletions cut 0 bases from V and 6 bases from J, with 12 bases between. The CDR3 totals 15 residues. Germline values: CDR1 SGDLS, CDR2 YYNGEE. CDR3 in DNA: TGTGCCAGCAGCGTAGCTACTCCGCCGGCCGGGGAGCTGTTTTTT. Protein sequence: CASSVATPPAGELFF.